The next 13 T cell receptor beta chains were all read from a single sample in a study of blood T cell repertoires in COVID-19. Profiled with immunoSEQ multiplex PCR; TCRdb holds only in-frame clones, not every one. The data contain a few hundred thousand clones, 82% of them seen just once; the ten biggest clones take up around 8%. The specimen was peripheral blood. Receptor source: a woman older than 75 with COVID-19, enrolled during active disease.

This clone appeared a few times. The chain employs TRBV18 and TRBJ1-1; possible D gene TRBD1, 6 bases. Trimming pared 6 bases from V and 1 base from J, leaving 12 bases between. The CDR3 is 14 amino acids. Germline V CDR1 and CDR2: KGHSH, LQKENI. CDR3 sequence (DNA): TGTGCCAGCTCGTCGACAGGCAAGAACACTGAAGCTTTCTTT. Translated: CASSSTGKNTEAFF.

V usage is TRBV5-1 and J usage is TRBJ2-1; the match to TRBD2 covers 7 bases. V shed 5 bases, J shed 6 bases, and the junction held 5 bases outside the gene matches. CDR3 length equals 13 residues. Germline values: CDR1 SGHRS, CDR2 YFSETQ. DNA of the CDR3: TGCGCCAGCAGACCTGGGAGGGGCAATGAGCAGTTCTTC. Translating it yields CASRPGRGNEQFF.

The J gene is TRBJ1-2, the V gene TRBV4-1, with a possible D match to TRBD1 (5 bases). The germline CDR1 and CDR2 sequences are MGHRA and YSYEKL. This CDR3 contains 18 residues. Trimming cost V 0 bases and J 5 bases, with 22 bases left between them. The CDR3 loop is CASSQDGQGAFRGYGYTF. DNA for the CDR3: TGCGCCAGCAGCCAAGATGGTCAGGGCGCCTTTCGGGGGTATGGCTACACCTTC.

This chain connects TRBV7-3 to TRBJ2-1, with a weak D call TRBD1 (6 bases). The germline CDR1 and CDR2 sequences are SGHTA and FQGTGA. V was pared by 5 bases and J by 4 bases, with 9 bases between. The CDR3 contains 13 residues. The CDR3: CASSRDNYNEQFF. The DNA of the CDR3 is TGTGCCAGCAGCCGGGACAATTACAATGAGCAGTTCTTC.

J is TRBJ2-1 and V is TRBV30; D gene ambiguous. V lost 0 bases and J lost 10, with 10 bases in between. The CDR3 is 12 amino acids. Germline CDR1 GTSNPN, CDR2 SVGIG (reference sequence). CDR3 nucleotides: TGTGCCTGGAGTGTAAAAGGCGGCGAGCAGTTCTTC. Translated: CAWSVKGGEQFF. Full variable domain (rest looked up from reference TRBV30 and TRBJ2-1): SQTIHQWPATLVQPVGSPLSLECTVEGTSNPNLYWYRQAAGRGLQLLFYSVGIGQISSEVPQNLSASRPQDRQFILSSKKLLLSDSGFYLCAWSVKGGEQFFGPGTRLTVL.

The chain couples TRBV12-3 or TRBV12-4 to TRBJ1-2; the match to TRBD1 covers 8 bases. The J segment lost 6 bases and the V segment lost 6 bases, leaving 6 bases of the junction unmatched. The CDR3 spans 13 residues. The CDR3 sequence: CASSPDRVDGYTF. CDR3 coding DNA: TGTGCCAGCAGCCCGGACAGGGTCGATGGCTACACCTTC.

The V call is TRBV3-1 (or the pseudogene TRBV3-2), the J call TRBJ1-2; D is ambiguous. Trimming took off 6 bases at V and 4 bases at J, with 9 bases between the two ends. Germline V gene data show CDR1 as LGHDT and CDR2 as YNNKEL (reference sequence). The length of the CDR3 is 12 residues. CDR3 amino acids: CASRLGPYGYTF. CDR3 sequence (DNA): TGTGCCAGCAGATTGGGCCCCTATGGCTACACCTTC.

The chain uses TRBV30 and TRBJ1-4; tentative D call: TRBD1 (6 bases). V was cut by 4 bases and J by 0 bases, with 12 bases left in between. The CDR3 has 15 residues. Germline V gives CDR1 GTSNPN, CDR2 SVGIG (reference sequence). CDR3 amino acids: CAWKVGGATNEKLFF. The CDR3 DNA follows: TGTGCCTGGAAAGTAGGGGGGGCAACTAATGAAAAACTGTTTTTT.

This chain links TRBV5-1 with TRBJ1-2; the match to TRBD1 covers 7 bases. Germline CDR1 is SGHRS and CDR2 is YFSETQ. The CDR3 loop spans 14 amino acids. V lost 1 base, J lost 7 bases, and 7 bases stayed unmatched. The CDR3 loop reads CASSLSTGAGGYTF. The CDR3 DNA is TGCGCCAGCAGCTTGTCTACAGGGGCTGGTGGCTACACCTTC.

V usage is TRBV7-3 and J usage is TRBJ1-6; tentative D call: TRBD1 (6 bases). The CDR3 runs to 20 residues. With 2 bases removed from V and 8 bases from J, the gap between germline ends came to 28 bases. CDR1 and CDR2 (germline): SGHTA, FQGTGA. The CDR3 DNA reads as TGTGCCAGCAGCTTAGCGGTTGGCCCGGGGGGCGCGGATTCTCATTCACCCCTCCACTTT. Translated: CASSLAVGPGGADSHSPLHF.

The chain has TRBV25-1 and TRBJ1-2, with TRBD1 matching over 10 bases. V lost 5 bases and J lost 6; bases outside the gene matches: 12. Germline V CDR1 and CDR2: MGHDK, SYGVNS. The CDR3 totals 16 residues. The CDR3 bases are TGTGCCAGCAGTCCCTCCGGGACAGGGGCGCGAAATGGCTACACCTTC. The encoded protein is CASSPSGTGARNGYTF.

The genes are TRBV5-1 and TRBJ1-4, with TRBD1 matching over 7 bases. J was trimmed by 8 bases and V by 5 bases; bases with no gene match: 6. Germline assignment: CDR1 SGHRS and CDR2 YFSETQ. The CDR3 covers 13 residues. The CDR3 DNA is TGCGCCAGCAGTAGGCAGGGGGAAGAAAAACTGTTTTTT. As protein: CASSRQGEEKLFF.

Only one count was recorded for this clone. V gene TRBV19 combines with J gene TRBJ1-4; TRBD1 matches 10 bases. J was trimmed by 5 bases and V by 6 bases; bases with no gene match: 6. In germline, CDR1 is LNHDA, CDR2 SQIVND (reference sequence). The length of the CDR3 is 15 residues. CDR3: CASRTRQGANEKLFF. The CDR3 DNA reads TGTGCCAGTAGGACGAGACAGGGGGCAAATGAAAAACTGTTTTTT.